Presented here are 21 T cell receptor beta chains from one specimen sequenced in a study of cytomegalovirus exposure and HLA in healthy donors. A multiplex PCR was run with 60 Vbeta primers and 13 Jbeta primers. Data came from immunoSEQ multiplex PCR; TCRdb stores just in-frame clones and leaves some out. The sample lists 120,000 or so clones; approximately 81% were seen once. The sequenced material came from PBMCs. Source of these receptors: a man between 18 and 35 years old in good health and CMV-seronegative.

The chain combines TRBV25-1 with TRBJ2-5; 7 bases line up with TRBD1. The trim removed 3 bases at V and 1 base at J, leaving 2 bases unmatched. Germline loops: CDR1 MGHDK, CDR2 SYGVNS. CDR3 size: 14 residues. This CDR3 reads CASSDDRVQETQYF. CDR3 coding DNA: TGTGCCAGCAGTGACGACAGGGTCCAAGAGACCCAGTACTTC.

The chain couples TRBV11-3 to TRBJ2-2, with a weak D call TRBD2 (6 bases). Per the germline V gene, CDR1 is SGHNT and CDR2 is YENEEA. With 1 base removed from V and 3 bases from J, the gap between germline ends came to 15 bases. The CDR3 runs to 17 residues. CDR3 amino acids: CASSLALTSLDTGELFF. CDR3 nucleotides: TGTGCCAGCAGCTTAGCCCTGACTAGTCTTGACACCGGGGAGCTGTTTTTT.

The rearrangement links TRBV6-5 to TRBJ2-5; the match to TRBD1 covers 10 bases. This CDR3 region has 15 residues. V was pared by 5 bases and J by 3 bases, with 6 bases of the junction left unmatched. Germline CDR1 reads MNHEY; CDR2 reads SVGAGI. The chain's CDR3 is CASSTMTGGKETQYF. The CDR3 nucleotides are TGTGCCAGCAGTACCATGACAGGGGGCAAAGAGACCCAGTACTTC.

Points on this clone: One end of the junction is discordant with germline, which a read error may explain. V usage is TRBV19 and J usage is TRBJ1-6; tentative D call: TRBD1 (6 bases). Germline CDR1 is LNHDA and CDR2 is SQIVND (reference sequence). The CDR3 extends over 15 amino acids. This CDR3 is CARDFTGIIFSPPHF. DNA of the CDR3: TGTGCCAGAGATTTTACAGGGATCATATTTTCACCCCCCCACTTT.

The chain recombines TRBV27 with TRBJ1-2, with 11 positions matching TRBD1. V lost 0 bases, J lost 2 bases, and 2 bases stayed unmatched. The CDR3 is made up of 16 amino acids. In germline, CDR1 is MNHEY, CDR2 SMNVEV (reference sequence). CDR3 sequence (DNA): TGTGCCAGCAGTTTATCGAGGGACAGGGGGAACTATGGCTACACCTTC. It yields the protein CASSLSRDRGNYGYTF.

The chain is built from TRBV28 and TRBJ1-2; TRBD1 matches at 7 bases. The ends lost 6 bases at V and 4 bases at J; junction bases unmatched: 5. The CDR3 totals 13 residues. The V gene's germline CDR1 is MDHEN and CDR2 SYDVKM. The chain's CDR3 is CASSDGTVYGYTF. The CDR3 DNA is TGTGCCAGCAGCGACGGGACAGTCTATGGCTACACCTTC.

Note on this clone: The junction differs from germline at one of its ends, possibly a read error. The sample holds other DNA sequences that translate to the same CDR3. The chain carries TRBV27 and TRBJ2-3, with 13 nucleotides matching TRBD2. The CDR3 covers 15 residues. In germline, CDR1 is MNHEY, CDR2 SMNVEV (reference sequence). The CDR3 here is CASSGLAGVVDTQYF. CDR3 bases: TGTGCCAGCAGCGGACTAGCGGGAGTGGTAGATACGCAGTATTTC.

The chain links TRBV2 to TRBJ1-6; perhaps TRBD1 as D (5 bases). Germline assignment: CDR1 SNHLY and CDR2 FYNNEI. The V end lost 7 bases, the J end lost 5 bases, and 21 bases lay between the germline ends. The CDR3 is 17 residues long. The CDR3 DNA is TGTGCCAGCACCTTAAACCGTGGGGCGGGAAATAATTCACCCCTCCACTTT. It yields the protein CASTLNRGAGNNSPLHF.

The V call is TRBV13, the J call TRBJ2-7; D may be TRBD1 (6 bases). V lost 5 bases and J lost 7, with 33 bases in between. Germline V gene sequence: CDR1 PRHDT, CDR2 FYEKMQ (reference sequence). The CDR3 sequence is 19 residues long. In DNA form, the CDR3 reads TGTGCCAGCAGCCCCCGGACAGTAAAAGAGGAGAAACTCTCGGGGGAGCAGTACTTC. The encoded protein is CASSPRTVKEEKLSGEQYF.

As concerns this clone: At one of its ends the junction is not consistent with the germline gene, which may arise from a read error. This chain links TRBV6-5 with TRBJ2-7; 8 bases line up with TRBD2. Germline lookup yields CDR1 MNHEY and CDR2 SVGAGI. The CDR3 length is 14 residues. The CDR3 region has the DNA TGTGCCAGCAGCCAAACTCTCAGGACTAGCCCCAACTTCTTC. Amino acid sequence: CASSQTLRTSPNFF.

The rearrangement uses TRBV11-2 and TRBJ2-7; D may be TRBD2 (6 bases). Trimming left V 5 bases short and J 7 bases short, with 9 bases between. This CDR3 is 11 amino acids long. Germline V CDR1 and CDR2: SGHAT, FQNNGV. The CDR3 DNA follows: TGTGCCAGCAGCCACGGAGGGGAGCAGTACGTC. Protein sequence: CASSHGGEQYV.

This chain connects TRBV19 to TRBJ2-6; possibly TRBD2 for D (6 bases). V was trimmed by 6 bases and J by 0 bases, leaving 9 bases between them. This CDR3 is built from 15 residues. CDR1 is LNHDA and CDR2 is SQIVND in the germline V gene (reference sequence). The CDR3 loop reads CASSPGGSGANVLTF. For the CDR3, the DNA is TGTGCCAGTAGCCCCGGGGGCTCTGGGGCCAACGTCCTGACTTTC.

The CDR3 sequence is CASSLDRGNGQPQHF. Here the CDR3 DNA reads TGTGCCAGCAGCCTCGACAGGGGGAATGGTCAGCCCCAGCATTTT. V gene TRBV7-2 combines with J gene TRBJ1-5, with 9 bases fitting TRBD1. The CDR3 is 15 residues long. Germline-derived CDR1 and CDR2 are SGHTA and FQGNSA. The V segment lost 5 bases and the J segment 6 bases; nucleotides outside the gene matches: 8.

The V call is TRBV7-3, the J call TRBJ2-7; D perhaps matches TRBD1 (5 bases). This CDR3 is built from 15 residues. Germline CDR1 SGHTA, CDR2 FQGTGA. Trimming stripped 2 bases from V and 4 bases from J, with 15 bases between. The CDR3 DNA follows: TGTGCCAGCAGCTTAGAATCCGGCAGGGAATACGAGCAGTACTTC. This gives the protein CASSLESGREYEQYF.

This chain connects TRBV13 to TRBJ2-6; perhaps TRBD1 as D (6 bases). V shed 0 bases and J shed 0 bases, with 21 bases lying between them. The germline V gene encodes CDR1 PRHDT and CDR2 FYEKMQ (reference sequence). The CDR3 totals 21 residues. The CDR3 reads CASSLGGLQGFISSGANVLTF. CDR3 sequence (DNA): TGTGCCAGCAGCTTAGGCGGTCTCCAGGGGTTTATCAGCTCTGGGGCCAACGTCCTGACTTTC.

For this clone: A read error may produce the germline difference seen at one junction end. The V call is TRBV7-2, the J call TRBJ2-5; 7 bases agree with TRBD2. Germline CDR1 reads SGHTA; CDR2 reads FQGNSA. This CDR3 contains 17 residues. In DNA form, the CDR3 reads TGTGCCAGCAGCCCGGACCCGTGGGAGGGCCGTATAGAGACCCAGCACTTC. This codes for CASSPDPWEGRIETQHF.

The chain uses TRBV29-1 and TRBJ2-7; 8 bases line up with TRBD1. This CDR3 has 13 residues. V trimming: 6 bases; J trimming: 3 bases; junction bases outside the gene matches: 7. CDR1 is SQVTM, CDR2 ANQGSEA, per germline. CDR3 in amino acids: CSVSTGDFYEQYV. In DNA form, the CDR3 reads TGCAGCGTATCGACAGGGGATTTCTACGAGCAGTACGTC.

The chain joins TRBV11-2 to TRBJ1-5; TRBD1 is a possible D gene (5 bases). The CDR3 is 14 amino acids. Trimming pared 1 base from V and 4 bases from J, leaving 8 bases between. In germline, CDR1 is SGHAT, CDR2 FQNNGV. The CDR3 DNA is TGTGCCAGCAGCTTAGGGCGGGGGAATCAGCCCCAGCATTTT. It yields the protein CASSLGRGNQPQHF.

The CDR3 is CASSLRGEMNTGELFF. The CDR3 nucleotides read TGTGCCAGCAGCCTCCGAGGAGAGATGAACACCGGGGAGCTGTTTTTT. The rearrangement joins TRBV9 to TRBJ2-2; D uncertain. This CDR3 has 16 amino acids. Trimming stripped 4 bases from V and 1 base from J, with 14 bases between. Germline assignment: CDR1 SGDLS and CDR2 YYNGEE.

This clone was counted a few times. The chain joins TRBV29-1 to TRBJ1-1; the match to TRBD1 covers 7 bases. Germline values: CDR1 SQVTM, CDR2 ANQGSEA. The CDR3 spans 12 residues. V shed 2 bases and J 7 bases; nucleotides not matched to a gene: 4. DNA for the CDR3: TGCAGCGTTGAAAGCCGGGACAGTGAAGCTTTCTTT. Its protein is CSVESRDSEAFF.

Ten or more counts support this clone. The J gene is TRBJ1-2, the V gene TRBV5-1; maybe TRBD1 (6 bases). The CDR3 runs 15 residues. Deletions cut 0 bases from V and 8 bases from J, with 17 bases between. Germline loops: CDR1 SGHRS, CDR2 YFSETQ. The CDR3, as DNA: TGCGCCAGCAGCTTGGCCCCGGGCCGACAGGAGGGCTACACCTTC. Its translation: CASSLAPGRQEGYTF.